Listed below are T cell receptor beta chains from one sample, sequenced in a study of graft-versus-host responses after intestinal transplantation. Here immunoSEQ multiplex PCR was the method, and the copy in TCRdb shows in-frame clones only, minus some. This table holds about 12,000 clones, 30% to 35% found once. The input for sequencing was alloreactive CD8+ T cells from a mixed lymphocyte reaction culture, taken before intestinal transplant. The receptors originated from a human patient who received an intestinal transplant. The CDR3 runs from the conserved cysteine through the conserved F or W. Each record gives: clone size, D gene, V gene, J gene, CDR3 length, CDR3 DNA, CDR3 protein. A D gene is named only where the DNA matches it firmly. A clone size is listed for some rows: how often the clone was seen (once, few, many), or a class if it is expanded.

>few|TRBD2|TRBV30|TRBJ2-1|15
TGTGCCTGGTCCGACTCGGGAGGGTCCTACAATGAGCAGTTCTTC
CAWSDSGGSYNEQFF
>few|.|TRBV10-3|TRBJ2-3|17
TGTGCCATCAGTGACCCCGCCGGGACACCAACAACAGATACGCAGTATTTT
CAISDPAGTPTTDTQYF
>few|.|TRBV6-1|TRBJ2-7|12
TGTGCCAGCAGCCCGGGGATATGGGAGCAGTACTTC
CASSPGIWEQYF
>few|.|TRBV7-3|TRBJ2-7|12
TGTGCCAGCAGCTTCCTAGGCTACGAGCAGTACTTC
CASSFLGYEQYF
>few|.|TRBV4-2|TRBJ2-6|13
TGTGCCAGCAGCTACGGGACTTCCAACGTCCTGACTTTC
CASSYGTSNVLTF
>few|.|TRBV7-3|TRBJ2-5|14
TGTGCCAGCAGCTTAACAGGGGGGCTGGAGACCCAGTACTTC
CASSLTGGLETQYF
>.|.|TRBV6-5|TRBJ1-2|14
TGTGCCAGCAGGGCCGGGGAGGAGCTCTATGGCTACACCTTC
CASRAGEELYGYTF
>.|TRBD2|TRBV6-5|TRBJ2-5|13
TGTGCCAGCAAAATAGCGGGGCAAGAGACCCAGTACTTC
CASKIAGQETQYF
>.|TRBD2|TRBV4-1|TRBJ2-7|16
TGCGCCAGCAGCCAAGATAGGCCTAGCGGGAACTACGAGCAGTACTTC
CASSQDRPSGNYEQYF
>once|.|TRBV28|TRBJ1-4|15
TGTGCCAGCAGTCCCTCGGGGGCCTCTAATGAAAAACTGTTTTTT
CASSPSGASNEKLFF
>.|.|TRBV28|TRBJ2-7|12
TGTGCCAGCAGTTTCGACACCTACGAGCAGTACTTC
CASSFDTYEQYF
>.|TRBD1|TRBV28|TRBJ2-7|15
TGTGCCAGCAGCCTCGCCGGGACAGGGGCGCACGAGCAGTACTTC
CASSLAGTGAHEQYF
>few|TRBD1|TRBV6-6|TRBJ1-4|16
TGTGCCAGCAGTAAATACTTGACAGGGGCCAGTGAAAAACTGTTTTTT
CASSKYLTGASEKLFF
>.|.|TRBV7-3|TRBJ2-7|17
TGTGCCAGCAGCTCCCCGGACCGTTCGGCGAGCTCCTACGAGCAGTACTTC
CASSSPDRSASSYEQYF
>once|.|TRBV4-2|TRBJ1-5|15
TGTGCCAGCAGCCAAGTAAGGGCAGGGTATCAGCCCCAGCATTTT
CASSQVRAGYQPQHF
>.|.|TRBV5-1|TRBJ2-5|13
TGCGCCAGCAGCTTGCCGACTAGGAGGGAGCAGTACTTC
CASSLPTRREQYF
>.|.|TRBV7-3|TRBJ2-7|14
TGTGCCAGCAGCTCCCCGGGACTCAGCTACGAGCAGTACTTC
CASSSPGLSYEQYF
>medium-sized|TRBD1|TRBV4-1|TRBJ2-7|16
TGCGCCAGCAGCCTGACTGGACAGGGAGGATCCTACGAGCAGTACTTC
CASSLTGQGGSYEQYF
>.|.|TRBV11-3|TRBJ2-1|14
TGTGCCAGCAGCTTTCCCGTATCCTACAATGAGCAGTTCTTC
CASSFPVSYNEQFF
>.|TRBD1|TRBV4-1|TRBJ2-2|16
TGCGCCAGCAGCCGCTCCGGGACAGGGAACACCGGGGAGCTGTTTTTT
CASSRSGTGNTGELFF
>.|.|TRBV20-1|TRBJ1-2|11
TGCAGTGCCTCTCCGGGAGGAGGCTACACCTTC
CSASPGGGYTF
>.|TRBD2|TRBV28|TRBJ2-7|17
TGTGCCAGCAGTGGTCTAGCGGAAGACCAAAGGGCGGCCGAGCAGTACTTC
CASSGLAEDQRAAEQYF
>.|TRBD1|TRBV9|TRBJ2-7|14
TGTGCCAGCAGCGCCGGGACAGTAAGGGGCGAGCAGTACTTC
CASSAGTVRGEQYF
>few|TRBD1|TRBV28|TRBJ1-1|19
TGTGCCAGCAGTTCAATTCCATGGACAGGGGACCGCATGAACACTGAAGCTTTCTTT
CASSSIPWTGDRMNTEAFF
>few|TRBD1|TRBV6-8|TRBJ2-5|15
TGTGCCAGCAGCCCACCGGGACAGGGCCAAGAGACCCAGTACTTC
CASSPPGQGQETQYF
>.|.|TRBV7-2|TRBJ1-5|18
TGTGCCAGCAGCTTAGGGGTTTGGGGCTTGGGTGGGAATCAGCCCCAGCATTTT
CASSLGVWGLGGNQPQHF
>few|.|TRBV5-1|TRBJ2-3|15
TGCGCCAGCAGCAGCGCCGGGACCTGGGCAGATACGCAGTATTTT
CASSSAGTWADTQYF
>.|.|TRBV2|TRBJ1-2|13
TGTGCCAGCCGCCGCGGGTTTTACTATGGCTACACCTTC
CASRRGFYYGYTF
>.|TRBD2|TRBV28|TRBJ2-3|18
TGTGCCAGCAGTCCGCCGGGACTAGCGGGAGAATGGGCAGATACGCAGTATTTT
CASSPPGLAGEWADTQYF
>.|.|TRBV5-1|TRBJ1-4|13
TGCGCCAGCAGCCCCCGGGGGTGGGAAAAACTGTTTTTT
CASSPRGWEKLFF
>few|.|TRBV4-2|TRBJ2-7|15
TGTGCCAGCAGCCAAGACCCCCTGGGCTCCTACGAGCAGTACTTC
CASSQDPLGSYEQYF
>few|.|TRBV11-1|TRBJ2-3|12
TGTGCCAGCAGCTTGGGATTGGATACGCAGTATTTT
CASSLGLDTQYF
>.|.|TRBV6-1|TRBJ2-7|15
TGTGCCAGCAGTGAAGCGGATTGGGGTATGTACGAGCAGTACTTC
CASSEADWGMYEQYF
>medium-sized|.|TRBV4-1|TRBJ2-7|11
TGCGCCAGCAGCGACTCGTACGAGCAGTACTTC
CASSDSYEQYF
>large|.|TRBV10-3|TRBJ2-1|17
TGTGCCATCAGTGAGTCGATCCAGGTTTACGGCTACAATGAGCAGTTCTTC
CAISESIQVYGYNEQFF
>few|.|TRBV11-2|TRBJ2-2|14
TGTGCCAGCAGCTTAGGGGTTATGGGGGGGGAGCTGTTTTTT
CASSLGVMGGELFF
>medium-sized|.|TRBV19|TRBJ2-7|13
TGTGCCAGTAGTATGGGGACACCTTACGAGCAGTACTTC
CASSMGTPYEQYF
>.|TRBD1|TRBV7-6|TRBJ1-2|15
TGTGCCAGCAGCTCAACAGGGGCCTCCGGCTATGGCTACACCTTC
CASSSTGASGYGYTF
>.|.|TRBV19|TRBJ2-5|15
TGTGCCAGTAGTCTCCTTGGGGGCTCTAGAGAGACCCAGTACTTC
CASSLLGGSRETQYF
>.|.|TRBV7-9|TRBJ1-1|14
TGTGCCAGCAGCTTGGCAGGATTGAACACTGAAGCTTTCTTT
CASSLAGLNTEAFF
>.|.|TRBV6-4|TRBJ2-7|16
TGTGCCAGCAGTCCTTTCTCTAGAGGGGTTATCTACGAGCAGTACTTC
CASSPFSRGVIYEQYF
>.|.|TRBV5-3|TRBJ1-1|13
TGTGCCAGCAGCCAATCCGGGAGCACTGAAGCTTTCTTT
CASSQSGSTEAFF
>.|.|TRBV10-3|TRBJ2-7|10
TGTGCCATCAGTGATGGGGAGCAGTACTTC
CAISDGEQYF
>.|TRBD1|TRBV4-1|TRBJ1-2|15
TGCGCCAGCAGCCGCCTAGGGACAGGAAACTATGGCTACACCTTC
CASSRLGTGNYGYTF
>.|.|TRBV9|TRBJ2-3|15
TGTGCCAGTGCCCTGGCCGTATCTAGCACAGATACGCAGTATTTT
CASALAVSSTDTQYF
>.|TRBD1|TRBV2|TRBJ2-1|19
TGTGCCACCCCGGAGTCGGGGACAGTCTATACTAGCTCCTACAATGAGCAGTTCTTC
CATPESGTVYTSSYNEQFF
>few|TRBD2|TRBV2|TRBJ2-7|16
TGTGCCAGCATCCCGAAGTTTGCGGGAGGGTCCTACGAGCAGTACTTC
CASIPKFAGGSYEQYF
>.|.|TRBV11-3|TRBJ2-7|14
TGTGCCAGCAGCTTCTCCTCGGGTGCCTACGAGCAGTACTTC
CASSFSSGAYEQYF
>.|TRBD1|TRBV7-9|TRBJ1-4|18
TGTGCCAGCAGCTTATTAAAGGGACAGGGCATTTCTTGGGAAAAACTGTTTTTT
CASSLLKGQGISWEKLFF
>.|.|TRBV11-3|TRBJ1-5|15
TGTGCCAGCAGCTTAGATTGGGGGGGAGATCAGCCCCAGCATTTT
CASSLDWGGDQPQHF
>.|TRBD2|TRBV7-9|TRBJ2-4|13
TGTGCCAGCAGCTTAGCGCGGGGGGACATTCAGTACTTC
CASSLARGDIQYF
>.|.|TRBV6-5|TRBJ1-5|14
TGTGCCAGCAGTCAGACAGGACCCGATCAGCCCCAGCATTTT
CASSQTGPDQPQHF
>few|TRBD1|TRBV28|TRBJ1-1|16
TGTGCCAGCAGCTGGGTCACAGGGGGCGCGAACACTGAAGCTTTCTTT
CASSWVTGGANTEAFF
>few|TRBD1|TRBV27|TRBJ1-5|13
TGTGCCAGCAGTTTGACAGGGATTCAGCCCCAGCATTTT
CASSLTGIQPQHF
>.|.|TRBV7-9|TRBJ2-2|18
TGTGCCAGCAGCTTAGGTCGTAGTGAGGGCGCGAACACCGGGGAGCTGTTTTTT
CASSLGRSEGANTGELFF
>few|TRBD2|TRBV6-8|TRBJ2-5|13
TGTGCCAGCAGTTACTCTATAAGCGGGAAACCGTACTTC
CASSYSISGKPYF
>.|TRBD1|TRBV19|TRBJ2-1|15
TGTGCCAGTAGTATAATGTCGACAGGGTCGAATGAGCAGTTCTTC
CASSIMSTGSNEQFF
>.|.|TRBV4-1|TRBJ2-1|18
TGCGCCAGCAGCCAAGTTCCATTAGGCTGGAGCTCCTACAATGAGCAGTTCTTC
CASSQVPLGWSSYNEQFF
>.|.|TRBV7-5|TRBJ2-6|18
TGTGCCAGAAATGGCAAAGTGAATAGACAAAGTCGGGCCAACGTCCTGACTTTC
CARNGKVNRQSRANVLTF